This entry features one TCR beta chain sequence. The CDR3 runs to 14 residues. Looked up from germline, CDR1 is KGHSH and CDR2 is LQKENI. V gave up 0 bases and J gave up 9 bases, with 14 bases separating them. Across under 25 US areas, participants ranged in age from roughly 18 to 95 years. Original processing notes: Reference gene primer amplification yielded estimated nucleated cell counts. Some clones are missing from TCRdb's copy, which holds only in-frame ones; the method was immunoSEQ multiplex PCR. V and J calls and clone size are given by that table; D and trimming were obtained from the DNA. The sample includes some 180,000 clones, around 83% of them seen just once. This specimen comes from a study of blood T cell repertoires in COVID-19. In the study overall: Specimens from acute and convalescent COVID-19 originated in the United States, Italy and Spain.

This TCR derives from a woman in her 40s in a cohort exposed to, infected with or recovered from COVID-19 (not recorded which). The sequenced sample consisted of PBMCs or T cells enriched from blood (not recorded which). This chain links TRBV18 with TRBJ1-2; D unresolved. The CDR3 region has the DNA TGTGCCAGCTCACCACCCTTGGGAGTCTGGAGCTACACCTTC. This gives the protein CASSPPLGVWSYTF. The full variable domain, its missing parts supplied by reference TRBV18 and TRBJ1-2, is NAGVMQNPRHLVRRRGQEARLRCSPMKGHSHVYWYRQLPEEGLKFMVYLQKENIIDESGMPKERFSAEFPKEGPSILRIQQVVRGDSAAYFCASSPPLGVWSYTFGSGTRLTVV.